Only a few counts were recorded for the clone carrying this T cell receptor (beta chain). Its antigen remains unidentified. TCRdb used MiXCR to reprocess the 5' RACE reads, holding one entry per CDR3 protein. The sample yields about 320,000 distinct CDR3 sequences, approximately 4% seen once. The sample belongs to a study of T cells after yellow fever vaccination. Overall study context: Fractions of limited cellularity were prepared by means of SMART-Seq v4 Ultra Low Input.

V shed 0 bases, J shed 5 bases, and the junction held 3 bases outside the gene matches. The CDR3 has 16 amino acids. Looked up from germline, CDR1 is KGHDR and CDR2 is SFDVKD. General observations from the study: Abundant bulk-population clonotypes could contaminate the FACS-sorted repertoires. Overall, a small share of clonotypes was seen in both CD4 and CD8 compartments.

This sample comprised PBMCs, obtained 15 days after the yellow fever booster vaccination. The chain has TRBV24-1 and TRBJ2-3; 11 positions agree with TRBD2. The sequence was collected from a man aged 18 to 30 who received the YFV17D yellow fever vaccine. CDR3 region: CATSDLTSGGEDTQYF. The CDR3 DNA sequence: TGTGCCACCAGTGATTTGACTAGCGGGGGAGAAGATACGCAGTATTTT.